This T cell receptor beta chain was profiled in a study of tumor-infiltrating lymphocytes in localized non-small cell lung cancer. Study-level background: Each patient gave resected tumor and non-adjacent uninvolved lung tissue. Study-wide points: Tumor T-cell fraction was not associated with recurrence-free survival. IM1 and IM2 tumors showed no difference in T-cell fraction.

In the case of this clone: Its antigen is undetermined.

Profiling relied on immunoSEQ multiplex PCR, and the TCRdb table lists in-frame clones only, not all of them. The sample has 12,000 to 15,000 clones; about four fifths are singletons. CDR3 size: 15 residues. Per the germline V gene, CDR1 is MNHNS and CDR2 is SASEGT. Trimming removed 5 bases from V and 1 base from J; junction bases left unmatched: 6. The sequenced material came from lung tumor tissue. The V and J genes are TRBV6-1 and TRBJ2-3; the match to TRBD2 covers 7 bases. The clonotype comes from a human donor with non-small cell lung cancer. Here the CDR3 reads CASSTREVGTDTQYF. CDR3 sequence (DNA): TGTGCCAGCAGTACTCGGGAGGTTGGCACAGATACGCAGTATTTT.